The sequence of this T cell receptor (beta chain) was determined in a study of T-cell memory formation after mild COVID-19. This clonotype was recorded a few times. As yet, its antigen is unknown. General study findings and limits: Among contracting clones, CD4+ were mainly CM/EM and CD8+ enriched in EMRA.

5'RACE primed at constant segments yielded TCR alpha and TCR beta cDNA libraries bearing sample barcodes and UMIs. TCRdb redid the calling of the 5' RACE reads with MiXCR, one entry per CDR3 protein. The data contain under 300,000 distinct CDR3 sequences, 15% to 20% of them singletons. This receptor was obtained from a man aged 18-30 years who had mild COVID-19 (a few samples of this study predate the infection). Cell type and time point are not known. The sample taken for sequencing was PBMCs or a T cell subset sorted from them (not recorded which).

CDR3: CASGPRGYNQPQHF. The CDR3 coding sequence is TGTGCCAGCGGCCCGAGGGGTTACAATCAGCCCCAGCATTTT. V gene TRBV2 combines with J gene TRBJ1-5; tentative D call: TRBD1 (5 bases). The V and J ends lost 8 bases and 3 bases respectively, with 14 bases between them. Germline loops: CDR1 SNHLY, CDR2 FYNNEI. The CDR3 consists of 14 residues.